The 13 T cell receptor beta chains below were found in one sample sequenced in a study of T cell repertoires in cytomegalovirus infection. TCRdb re-called the reads through MiXCR, storing one row per CDR3 protein. Among 350,000 to 400,000 distinct CDR3 sequences listed, roughly 34% were seen once. These receptors' antigens are unknown. The sample consisted of cultured PBMCs, taken from culture after CMV antigen stimulation. These receptors all stem from a human donor in good health (CMV status not recorded). Some clones in this sample may be carry-over from other donors' samples.

The chain is built from TRBV20-1 and TRBJ1-1; the match to TRBD1 covers 9 bases. This CDR3 comprises 12 residues. With V trimmed by 6 bases and J by 11 bases, 10 bases remained unmatched. Per germline, CDR1 DFQATT and CDR2 SNEGSKA (reference sequence). The CDR3 here is CSADRQGDGAFF. The CDR3 DNA reads TGCAGTGCGGACCGACAGGGGGATGGGGCTTTCTTT.

In its sample, this clonotype was seen a few times. The gene calls are TRBV4-3 and TRBJ2-7; the match to TRBD2 covers 11 bases. J lost 6 bases, V lost 0 bases, and 10 bases had no gene match. CDR3 size: 17 residues. Germline V lookup: CDR1 LGHNA, CDR2 YSLEER. CDR3: CASSQDLTSGSYLEQYF. The CDR3 nucleotides read TGCGCCAGCAGCCAAGATCTAACTAGCGGGAGTTACCTCGAGCAGTACTTC.

This clonotype was counted between two and nine times. The gene calls are TRBV3-1 and TRBJ2-7, with a possible D match to TRBD1 (6 bases). The length of the CDR3 is 15 residues. CDR1 is LGHDT, CDR2 YNNKEL, per germline (reference sequence). V gave up 4 bases and J gave up 6 bases, with 19 bases separating them. CDR3 nucleotide sequence: TGTGCCAGCAGCCGCTTACAGGGTATAGCAGGCGAGCAGTACTTC. Translating it yields CASSRLQGIAGEQYF.

This rearrangement joins TRBV10-3 to TRBJ2-3, with D possibly matching TRBD1 (6 bases). Germline CDR1 and CDR2: ENHRY and SYGVKD. CDR3 length: 12 residues. In DNA form, the CDR3 reads TGTGCTAACGCCCGGGACGGGACAACGCAGTATTTT. It translates to CANARDGTTQYF.

This clonotype appeared a few times. The chain employs TRBV30 and TRBJ2-1; 10 bases align to TRBD2. V lost 2 bases and J lost 2; bases outside the gene matches: 9. The V gene's germline CDR1 is GTSNPN and CDR2 SVGIG (reference sequence). The CDR3 totals 17 residues. CDR3 sequence reads: CAWSWSGRALTYNEQFF. The CDR3 DNA reads TGTGCCTGGAGTTGGAGCGGGAGGGCCCTCACCTACAATGAGCAGTTCTTC.

The chain employs TRBV7-2 and TRBJ2-2; possibly TRBD1 or TRBD2 for D (5 bases each). The V end was cut by 1 base, the J end by 7 bases, with 16 bases between. The CDR3 is 16 residues long. The germline gives CDR1 SGHTA, CDR2 FQGNSA. DNA for the CDR3: TGTGCCAGCAGCTTAGTTCGGGCAGGGACGGGCGGGGAGCTGTTTTTT. Translating it yields CASSLVRAGTGGELFF.

The chain recombines TRBV7-8 with TRBJ1-3; D not resolved. CDR1 is SGHVS and CDR2 is FQNEAQ in the germline V gene. Trimming left V 4 bases short and J 0 bases short, with 16 bases between. The CDR3 has 17 amino acids. The DNA for the CDR3 is TGTGCCAGCAGCTATTTAACCATCGGGAGCTCTGGAAACACCATATATTTT. This gives the protein CASSYLTIGSSGNTIYF.

DNA of the CDR3: TGTGCCACCAGCAGAGATCGGACTAGCGGGAGTCTTAGGGGGCTCAATGAGCAGTTCTTC. This sequence encodes CATSRDRTSGSLRGLNEQFF. The V and J genes are TRBV15 and TRBJ2-1; 13 nucleotides align to TRBD2. The CDR3 is 20 amino acids. The trim removed 0 bases at V and 6 bases at J, leaving 14 bases unmatched. Germline CDR1 LNHNV, CDR2 YYDKDF (reference sequence).

The rearrangement uses TRBV4-1 and TRBJ2-6; D is perhaps TRBD1 or TRBD2 (5 bases each). Trimming stripped 6 bases from V and 0 bases from J, with 15 bases between. The CDR3 consists of 17 residues. Germline values: CDR1 MGHRA, CDR2 YSYEKL. The CDR3 protein is CASSRGSLSSGANVLTF. CDR3 nucleotide sequence: TGCGCCAGCAGTCGGGGCAGCCTCAGCTCTGGGGCCAACGTCCTGACTTTC.

The V call is TRBV6-8, the J call TRBJ2-3; TRBD2 aligns across 9 bases. Germline V gene lookup returns CDR1 MNHGY and CDR2 SAAAGT. CDR3 size: 16 residues. V lost 1 base, J lost 3 bases, and 5 bases stayed unmatched. CDR3 DNA sequence: TGTGCCAGCAGTTACTATGCGGGAGGGCCAACAGATACGCAGTATTTT. Amino acid sequence: CASSYYAGGPTDTQYF.

V is TRBV4-1 and J is TRBJ1-5; 7 nucleotides match TRBD1. The CDR3 loop spans 15 amino acids. Trimming removed 4 bases from V and 6 bases from J; junction bases left unmatched: 9. Germline lookup yields CDR1 MGHRA and CDR2 YSYEKL. DNA for the CDR3: TGCGCCAGCAGCCGAGGAGAACAGGGGTTTCAGCCCCAGCATTTT. Amino acid sequence: CASSRGEQGFQPQHF.

Details on this clonotype: A clone one base away is much larger, so this may be a read error. The V gene is TRBV7-2, the J gene TRBJ1-1; 7 bases are a match to TRBD1. J gave up 7 bases and V 1 base, and 18 bases lay outside the gene matches. In germline, CDR1 is SGHTA, CDR2 FQGNSA. The CDR3 runs to 18 residues. The DNA of the CDR3 is TGTGCCAGCAGCTTAGTGGGGCCATCCGGGATAGGGGGCTTTGAAGCTTTCTTT. Translated, it gives CASSLVGPSGIGGFEAFF.

In this sample, this clonotype turned up a few times. This rearrangement joins TRBV27 to TRBJ1-1; D may be TRBD1 (5 bases). This CDR3 has 14 amino acids. Germline V lookup: CDR1 MNHEY, CDR2 SMNVEV (reference sequence). V dropped 7 bases and J dropped 1 base, with 13 bases sitting between them. CDR3 loop: CASTHGQGNTEAFF. The CDR3 DNA reads as TGTGCCAGCACCCACGGCCAGGGGAACACTGAAGCTTTCTTT.